Reported below is one TCR beta chain. This sample is part of a study of blood T cell repertoires in COVID-19. The germline gives CDR1 SGHTA, CDR2 FQGNSA. V shed 1 base and J 14 bases; nucleotides not matched to a gene: 13. The CDR3 is 14 amino acids. Profiled with immunoSEQ multiplex PCR; TCRdb holds only in-frame clones, not every one. The repertoire consists of more than 95,000 clones, with almost 85% occurring once and the leading ten covering roughly 7%. The receptor was derived from a man aged 65 to 85 with active or convalescent COVID-19. The chain uses TRBV7-2 and TRBJ1-2; TRBD1 matches at 7 bases. Sample: peripheral blood. The CDR3 region has the DNA TGTGCCAGCAGCTTAGATGGGAGACAGGGCCCTCCGACCTTC. Amino acid sequence: CASSLDGRQGPPTF.